Here is one T cell receptor beta chain with its context. Authors' methods: Nucleated cell number was recorded as an estimate derived from reference gene primer amplification. Sequencing used immunoSEQ multiplex PCR; TCRdb keeps in-frame clones, though not all of them. From that table come the V and J calls and clone size; the DNA was used to work out D and trimming. The sample consists of 270,000 or so clones, roughly 93% of them appearing once. The CDR3 covers 13 residues. V lost 5 bases and J 5 bases, leaving 10 bases between the germline ends. Germline V gives CDR1 KGHDR, CDR2 SFDVKD. The data originate from a study of blood T cell repertoires in COVID-19. Participant reports of clinical history set cohort assignment.

The origin of this receptor is a woman in her thirties or forties with acute COVID-19. Input material: PBMCs or T cells enriched from blood (not recorded which). J is TRBJ2-3 and V is TRBV24-1; maybe TRBD1 (5 bases). The CDR3 spells CATSVNRGDTQYF. CDR3 DNA sequence: TGTGCCACCAGTGTTAATAGGGGAGATACGCAGTATTTT.